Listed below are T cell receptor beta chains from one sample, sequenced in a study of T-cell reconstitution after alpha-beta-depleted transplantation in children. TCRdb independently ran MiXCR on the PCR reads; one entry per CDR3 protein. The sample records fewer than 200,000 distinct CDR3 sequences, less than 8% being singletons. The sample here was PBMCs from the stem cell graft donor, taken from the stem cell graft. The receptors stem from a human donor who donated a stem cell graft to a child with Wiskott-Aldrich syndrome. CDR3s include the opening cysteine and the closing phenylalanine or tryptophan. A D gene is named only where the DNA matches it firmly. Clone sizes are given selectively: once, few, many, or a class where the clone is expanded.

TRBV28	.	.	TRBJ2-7	TGTGCCAGCAGTCAGTCTAATTCTCGGGAGCAGTACTTC	CASSQSNSREQYF
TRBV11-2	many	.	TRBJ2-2	TGTGCCAGCCTCCTCCCCAACACCGGGGAGCTGTTTTTT	CASLLPNTGELFF
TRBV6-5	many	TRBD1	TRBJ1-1	TGTGCCAGCAGTTTTCGACAGGGCAAGAACACTGAAGCTTTCTTT	CASSFRQGKNTEAFF
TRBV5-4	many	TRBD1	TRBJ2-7	TGTGCCAGCAGCGCCCGACAGGGGGCCGACGAGCAGTACTTC	CASSARQGADEQYF
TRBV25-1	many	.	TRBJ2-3	TGTGCCAGCAGTGAACCCTATAGCACAGATACGCAGTATTTT	CASSEPYSTDTQYF
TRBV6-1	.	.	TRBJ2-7	TGTGCCAGCAGGGACAGCTACTACGAGCAGTACTTC	CASRDSYYEQYF
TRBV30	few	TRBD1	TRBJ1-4	TGTGCCTGGAGTCTACAGGGGAGTGAAAAACTGTTTTTT	CAWSLQGSEKLFF
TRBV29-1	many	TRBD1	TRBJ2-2	TGCAGCGTTGGAAGACGGGACAGTCCCGGGGAGCTGTTTTTT	CSVGRRDSPGELFF
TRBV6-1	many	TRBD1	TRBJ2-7	TGTGCCAGCAGCAGGGACAGGACTTCCTACGAGCAGTACTTC	CASSRDRTSYEQYF
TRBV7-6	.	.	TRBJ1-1	TGTGCCAGCAGCTTAGTCGACAAGAAGAACACTGAAGCTTTCTTT	CASSLVDKKNTEAFF